The T cell receptor (beta chain) under discussion was sequenced for a study of cytomegalovirus exposure and HLA in healthy donors. Study-wide points: Cytomegalovirus-associated status was assigned to 164 TCR beta chains.

Use of 60 Vbeta and 13 Jbeta primers characterized the PCR. TCRdb keeps only in-frame clones here, not all; method: immunoSEQ multiplex PCR. The sample shows some 110,000 clones, over 8% of them seen only once. On this clone: Its antigen is not known.

With V trimmed by 0 bases and J by 6 bases, 19 bases remained unmatched. Germline-derived CDR1 and CDR2 are LGHNT and FRNRAP. There are 21 residues in the CDR3. The specimen was PBMCs. The chain couples TRBV12-5 to TRBJ2-1, with TRBD2 matching 11 bases. This TCR derives from a man younger than 40 in good health and CMV-seronegative. This CDR3 is CASGLVQRATLAGGGSNEQFF. CDR3 bases: TGTGCTAGTGGTTTGGTACAAAGGGCTACTTTAGCGGGAGGGGGATCCAATGAGCAGTTCTTC.